This TCR beta chain derives from a study of vaccination effects on CD4 cells after COVID-19. Study-wide points: There were few convalescent patients in the study and no early post-infection timepoints. Late post-vaccination, clones induced by infection and those induced by vaccine underwent marked clonal contraction.

Germline V gene data show CDR1 as LNHDA and CDR2 as SQIVND (reference sequence). V lost 7 bases, J lost 4 bases, and 6 bases lay in between. The CDR3 extends over 11 amino acids. As for this clone: Antigen: not known.

This table comes from immunoSEQ multiplex PCR, and its TCRdb copy is limited to in-frame clones, with some not included. The repertoire holds around 41,000 clones, with around three quarters as singletons. CD4+ T cells specific for antigen were expanded with viral peptide pools by the ViraFEST assay before sequencing. Following a roughly 11-day culture, CD4+ T cells were purified. No vaccinee had earlier SARS-CoV-2 infection, and nucleocapsid antibodies were negative. After two million PBMC were placed in each well, they were cultured with approximately 10 IU/ml IL-2 and roughly 10 ug/ml peptides. This TCR derives from a human donor who received a COVID-19 vaccine. Material: CD4+ T cells from PBMCs cultured with SARS-CoV-2 spike peptides, obtained before COVID-19 vaccination. This chain links TRBV19 with TRBJ2-3; possibly TRBD2 for D (5 bases). DNA of the CDR3: TGTGCCAGTACTAGCTCAGATACGCAGTATTTT. Amino acids: CASTSSDTQYF.